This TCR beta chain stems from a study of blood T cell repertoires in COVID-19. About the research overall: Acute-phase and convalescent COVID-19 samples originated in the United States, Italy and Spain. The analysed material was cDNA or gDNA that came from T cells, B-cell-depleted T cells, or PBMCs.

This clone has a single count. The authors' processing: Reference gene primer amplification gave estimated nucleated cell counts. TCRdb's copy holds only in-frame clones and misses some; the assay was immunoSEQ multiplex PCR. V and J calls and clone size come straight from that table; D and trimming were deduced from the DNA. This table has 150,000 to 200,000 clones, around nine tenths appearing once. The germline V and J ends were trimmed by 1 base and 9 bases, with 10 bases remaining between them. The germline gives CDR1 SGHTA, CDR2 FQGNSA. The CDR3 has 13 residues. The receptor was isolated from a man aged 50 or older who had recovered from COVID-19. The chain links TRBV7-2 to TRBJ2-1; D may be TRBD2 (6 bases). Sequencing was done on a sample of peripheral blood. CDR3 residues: CASSLGTSIEQFF. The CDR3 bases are TGTGCCAGCAGCTTAGGTACTAGCATTGAGCAGTTCTTC.